This is a list of T cell receptor beta chains from one sample in a study of T cell responses to AZD1222 COVID-19 vaccine. Generated by immunoSEQ multiplex PCR, the TCRdb table keeps only in-frame clones and is missing some. The sample consists of over 120,000 clones, 80% to 95% of them appearing once. The source was peripheral blood, collected on day 0 of AZD1222 vaccination. The receptor source for this set is an adult in good health. The CDR3 runs from the conserved cysteine through the conserved F or W. The order of the fields is V gene, CDR3 protein.

>TRBV4-1
CASSQGLAGAQYF
>TRBV7-9
CASSLSVRDSGANVLTF
>TRBV28
CASSFPGLTRTEAFF
>TRBV20-1
CSGTYNEQFF
>TRBV7-9
CASSSTGGDFYEQYF
>TRBV5-1
CASSLRDATNEKLFF
>TRBV19
CASSPLGGALGNSPLHF
>TRBV12-3/TRBV12-4
CASSLLRGTEAFF
>TRBV19
CASSRTRDRVENTGELFF
>TRBV21-1
CASSKRYNEQFF
>TRBV19
CASSIRTVGVYGNQPQHF
>TRBV5-1
CASSLLGQNTEAFF
>TRBV14
CASSHPDRVGHNEQFF
>TRBV15
CATSPAGNQPQHF
>TRBV2
CASSEALRQYNGYTF
>TRBV11-3
CASSLEREGQETQYF
>TRBV5-1
CASSLEGSASTEAFF
>TRBV5-1
CASSHPSAANYGYTF
>TRBV5-1
CASTPRDRVAEAFF
>TRBV2
CASKGTSGQETQYF
>TRBV5-4
CASRGQDGSYNEQFF
>TRBV10-2
CASSEVAATSDTQYF
>TRBV11-2
CASSLAWWDNEQFF
>TRBV29-1
CSVAGTGWSYEQYF
>TRBV28
CASRLLAGGQFENEQFF
>TRBV27
CASSLLGTVPGELFF
>TRBV6-1
CASSETDSSGANVLTF
>TRBV4-2
CASSPGGPKAQDTQYF
>TRBV5-1
CASSSGQPNTGELFF